The 12 T cell receptor beta chains below were found in one sample sequenced in a study of blood T cell repertoires in COVID-19. Here immunoSEQ multiplex PCR was the method, and the copy in TCRdb shows in-frame clones only, minus some. The profile shows hundreds of thousands of clones, 88% of them singletons. Input material: peripheral blood. These receptors originate from a woman aged 40 to 49 who had recovered from COVID-19.

This chain joins TRBV12-3 or TRBV12-4 and TRBJ1-6; the D is unclear. The CDR3 is made up of 13 amino acids. V lost 2 bases to trimming and J lost 10 bases, with 9 bases between them. The CDR3 sequence: CASSLPPGSPLHF. DNA of the CDR3: TGTGCCAGCAGTTTACCCCCGGGGTCACCCCTCCACTTT.

The chain combines TRBV18 with TRBJ2-4; D gene ambiguous. Germline loops: CDR1 KGHSH, CDR2 LQKENI. The CDR3 is 15 residues long. V was cut by 2 bases and J by 0 bases, with 8 bases left in between. This CDR3 reads CASSPVAVAKNIQYF. The CDR3 nucleotides read TGTGCCAGCTCACCAGTGGCCGTAGCCAAAAACATTCAGTACTTC.

This sequence joins TRBV18 and TRBJ2-7, with D maybe TRBD1 (5 bases). Trimming left V 2 bases short and J 3 bases short, with 11 bases between. This CDR3 is 14 amino acids long. Germline assignment: CDR1 KGHSH and CDR2 LQKENI. Here the CDR3 DNA reads TGTGCCAGCTCACCAGGGGCGACCGTCTACGAGCAGTACTTC. Protein: CASSPGATVYEQYF.

The gene calls are TRBV7-8 and TRBJ2-3; D assignment may be TRBD1 or TRBD2 (7 bases each). CDR1 and CDR2 from the germline V gene are SGHVS and FQNEAQ. The length of the CDR3 is 15 residues. Trimming took 5 bases from V and 4 from J, leaving 16 bases between them. This chain's CDR3 is CASSQGGRAPDTQYF. The CDR3 DNA reads as TGTGCCAGCAGCCAGGGGGGGCGGGCCCCAGATACGCAGTATTTT.

This chain joins TRBV19 and TRBJ2-2, with 12 nucleotides matching TRBD2. V gave up 6 bases and J gave up 7 bases; unmatched junction bases: 9. Germline V gives CDR1 LNHDA, CDR2 SQIVND (reference sequence). The CDR3 runs 16 residues. The CDR3 loop reads CASSRLAGGPGGELFF. In DNA form, the CDR3 reads TGTGCCAGTAGCCGCCTAGCGGGAGGGCCGGGCGGGGAGCTGTTTTTT.

In DNA form, the CDR3 reads TGTGCCAGCAGTTACCGCCAGGGCGGGGGCACAGATACGCAGTATTTT. This translates into CASSYRQGGGTDTQYF. This sequence joins TRBV6-2 or TRBV6-3 and TRBJ2-3, with D possibly matching TRBD2 (6 bases). The V end lost 2 bases, the J end lost 1 base, and 13 bases lay between the germline ends. CDR1 MNHEY and CDR2 SVGEGT come from the germline V gene. This CDR3 comprises 16 residues.

This chain uses TRBV14 with TRBJ2-1; D may be TRBD2 (6 bases). The CDR3 is 15 amino acids. Germline CDR1 and CDR2: SGHDN and FVKESK. V shed 0 bases and J shed 12 bases, with 18 bases lying between them. The chain's CDR3 is CASSQELAPTHRQFF. CDR3 bases: TGTGCCAGCAGCCAAGAACTAGCTCCGACCCATCGGCAGTTCTTC.

The rearrangement links TRBV20-1 to TRBJ2-3, with no clear D. Germline V gene data show CDR1 as DFQATT and CDR2 as SNEGSKA (reference sequence). This CDR3 comprises 13 residues. The V end lost 3 bases, the J end lost 2 bases, and 9 bases lay between the germline ends. Here the CDR3 reads CSASGYYTDTQYF. The CDR3 nucleotides are TGCAGTGCTAGTGGCTACTACACAGATACGCAGTATTTT.

This sequence joins TRBV18 and TRBJ2-6, with 7 positions matching TRBD2. CDR3 length: 14 residues. Germline assignment: CDR1 KGHSH and CDR2 LQKENI. The V and J ends lost 6 bases and 4 bases, in that order; junction bases with no gene match: 3. The CDR3 is CASSRGVGANVLTF. For the CDR3, the DNA is TGTGCCAGCTCCCGGGGGGTCGGGGCCAACGTCCTGACTTTC.

This rearrangement joins TRBV19 to TRBJ2-2; 7 positions agree with TRBD1. Trimming took 2 bases from V and 6 from J; bases not matched to a gene: 6. Looked up from germline, CDR1 is LNHDA and CDR2 is SQIVND (reference sequence). The CDR3 length is 15 residues. The CDR3 region has the DNA TGTGCCAGTAGTATAAGACCAGGGGGTCCCGGGGAGCTGTTTTTT. Protein: CASSIRPGGPGELFF.

This clone was observed a single time. The J gene is TRBJ2-3, the V gene TRBV3-1 (or the pseudogene TRBV3-2), with 11 bases fitting TRBD2. Germline V CDR1 and CDR2: LGHDT, YNNKEL (reference sequence). This CDR3 comprises 15 residues. J was trimmed by 3 bases and V by 4 bases; bases with no gene match: 3. In DNA form, the CDR3 reads TGTGCCAGCAGCCCCCGACTAGCGGGGACAGATACGCAGTATTTT. The encoded protein is CASSPRLAGTDTQYF.

This clone was seen only once. The rearrangement joins TRBV5-4 to TRBJ2-3; 9 bases match TRBD2. CDR3 length: 15 amino acids. Trimming at V came to 0 bases and at J to 6 bases, leaving 5 bases not matched to a gene. CDR1 and CDR2 (germline): SGHNT, YYREEE (reference sequence). This chain's CDR3 is CASSLGGRAGDTQYF. CDR3 in DNA: TGTGCCAGCAGCTTGGGCGGGAGGGCCGGGGATACGCAGTATTTT. Variable domain in full (rest from reference TRBV5-4 and TRBJ2-3): ETGVTQSPTHLIKTRGQQVTLRCSSQSGHNTVSWYQQALGQGPQFIFQYYREEENGRGNFPPRFSGLQFPNYSSELNVNALELDDSALYLCASSLGGRAGDTQYFGPGTRLTVL.